The 29 T cell receptor beta chains given below trace back to one sample, sequenced in a study of control samples from healthy donors and cancer patients. Clones were read by immunoSEQ multiplex PCR, and TCRdb kept only the in-frame ones, dropping some. The sample carries some 190,000 clones, about nine tenths recorded once. Sample: blood. These receptors came from a man under 40 in good health.

The V call is TRBV27, the J call TRBJ2-3, with TRBD2 matching over 9 bases. There are 16 residues in the CDR3. Trimming at V came to 3 bases and at J to 8 bases, leaving 12 bases not matched to a gene. Germline CDR1 and CDR2: MNHEY and SMNVEV (reference sequence). The CDR3: CASSLEGGGAVGTQYF. The DNA for the CDR3 is TGTGCCAGCAGTTTGGAGGGCGGGGGGGCCGTGGGTACGCAGTATTTT.

This chain links TRBV5-1 with TRBJ1-1; possibly TRBD1 for D (5 bases). Per the germline V gene, CDR1 is SGHRS and CDR2 is YFSETQ. V was trimmed by 5 bases and J by 0 bases, leaving 11 bases between them. CDR3 length: 14 residues. The CDR3 bases are TGCGCCAGCAGGTTCAGGGACCTGAACACTGAAGCTTTCTTT. Residues: CASRFRDLNTEAFF.

This chain connects TRBV30 to TRBJ2-2; D is possibly TRBD2 (6 bases). CDR1 GTSNPN and CDR2 SVGIG come from the germline V gene (reference sequence). The CDR3 length is 14 residues. The V and J ends lost 2 bases and 8 bases respectively, with 15 bases between them. Written as DNA, the CDR3 is TGTGCCTGGAGTACGGGACTGCCCTCGGGGGAGCTGTTTTTT. Its protein product is CAWSTGLPSGELFF.

The chain is built from TRBV5-4 and TRBJ1-2; 9 bases line up with TRBD1. CDR1 is SGHNT and CDR2 is YYREEE in the germline V gene (reference sequence). With V trimmed by 4 bases and J by 5 bases, 6 bases remained unmatched. CDR3 length: 14 residues. The CDR3 region is CASSRGQGGYGYTF. The CDR3 coding sequence is TGTGCCAGCAGCCGGGGACAGGGTGGGTATGGCTACACCTTC.

V gene TRBV7-9 combines with J gene TRBJ2-7; the D is unclear. This CDR3 region has 11 residues. CDR1 and CDR2 (germline): SEHNR, FQNEAQ (reference sequence). Trimming left V 6 bases short and J 6 bases short, with 9 bases between. CDR3 coding DNA: TGTGCCAGCAGAAGTTCTCGCGAGCAGTACTTC. Amino acid sequence: CASRSSREQYF.

The chain has TRBV7-9 and TRBJ2-5; 11 bases are shared with TRBD1. Germline values: CDR1 SEHNR, CDR2 FQNEAQ (reference sequence). The CDR3 covers 15 residues. The J segment lost 5 bases and the V segment lost 2 bases, leaving 4 bases of the junction unmatched. The CDR3 sequence: CASSLWTGGQETQYF. The CDR3 DNA sequence: TGTGCCAGCAGCTTATGGACAGGGGGCCAGGAGACCCAGTACTTC.

The chain has TRBV2 and TRBJ2-1, with 7 nucleotides matching TRBD1. The V gene's germline CDR1 is SNHLY and CDR2 FYNNEI. After removal of 5 bases from V and 8 bases from J, the junction contained 15 bases not matched to a gene. This CDR3 comprises 16 residues. The CDR3 sequence: CASSRPRDSLTDEQFF. The DNA of the CDR3 is TGTGCCAGCAGTCGACCTCGGGACAGCTTGACTGATGAGCAGTTCTTC.

This chain connects TRBV7-2 to TRBJ2-7; the D gene is possibly TRBD2 (5 bases). V lost 2 bases to trimming and J lost 5 bases, with 10 bases between them. The CDR3 sequence is 13 residues long. Germline CDR1 reads SGHTA; CDR2 reads FQGNSA. This CDR3 is CASSLTEVHEQYF. As DNA, the CDR3 is TGTGCCAGCAGCTTAACGGAGGTCCACGAGCAGTACTTC.

The J gene is TRBJ1-6, the V gene TRBV30, with 9 bases fitting TRBD1. J gave up 9 bases and V 5 bases, and 11 bases lay outside the gene matches. In germline, CDR1 is GTSNPN, CDR2 SVGIG (reference sequence). The CDR3 runs to 15 residues. In nucleotides, the CDR3 is TGTGCCTGGCGAAGATCACAGGGGGCGGCTTCACCCCTCCACTTT. It encodes CAWRRSQGAASPLHF. Based on the CDR3 plus reference TRBV30 and TRBJ1-6, the full variable domain is SQTIHQWPATLVQPVGSPLSLECTVEGTSNPNLYWYRQAAGRGLQLLFYSVGIGQISSEVPQNLSASRPQDRQFILSSKKLLLSDSGFYLCAWRRSQGAASPLHFGNGTRLTVT.

In this sample, this clone turned up once. The V gene is TRBV24-1, the J gene TRBJ1-5; D remains ambiguous. Trimming cost V 0 bases and J 4 bases, with 6 bases left between them. The germline V gene has CDR1 KGHDR and CDR2 SFDVKD. The CDR3 is 14 residues long. The CDR3, as DNA: TGTGCCACCAGTGATTTGTCAGCGAATCAGCCCCAGCATTTT. It encodes CATSDLSANQPQHF.

Comments on this clone: At one of its ends the junction is not consistent with the germline gene, which may arise from a read error. The genes are TRBV7-3 and TRBJ2-1, with TRBD2 as a possible D gene (6 bases). The CDR3 loop spans 15 amino acids. Germline V gives CDR1 SGHTA, CDR2 FQGTGA. The CDR3 DNA sequence: TGTGCCAGCAGCCCCCTGGGACTCGCCCGGCCTGAGGAGTTCTTC. Protein sequence: CASSPLGLARPEEFF.

The chain recombines TRBV13 with TRBJ2-5; 8 bases match TRBD1. The CDR3 runs to 16 residues. With V trimmed by 0 bases and J by 5 bases, 8 bases remained unmatched. Per germline, CDR1 PRHDT and CDR2 FYEKMQ (reference sequence). CDR3 in DNA: TGTGCCAGCAGCTTAGGCGCAGGGGGCGCGGTGGAGACCCAGTACTTC. Protein product: CASSLGAGGAVETQYF.

The V call is TRBV7-9, the J call TRBJ2-6, with 10 bases that match TRBD1. The V gene's germline CDR1 is SEHNR and CDR2 FQNEAQ (reference sequence). The CDR3 runs 19 residues. J lost 2 bases, V lost 5 bases, and 12 bases had no gene match. The CDR3 DNA reads TGTGCCAGCAGCCACCCGGGCGGACAGGGGGTTGCTGGGGCCAACGTCCTGACTTTC. As protein: CASSHPGGQGVAGANVLTF.

On this clone itself: One end of the junction varies from germline; a read error may be responsible. This sample includes further DNA sequences coding for the same CDR3. The rearrangement joins TRBV4-1 to TRBJ2-7; 7 bases align to TRBD2. CDR1 is MGHRA and CDR2 is YSYEKL in the germline V gene. The CDR3 has 16 residues. Here the CDR3 reads CASSQDKASGDYEQYF. DNA for the CDR3: TGCGCCAGCAGCCAAGATAAGGCTAGCGGTGACTACGAACAGTACTTC.

The chain joins TRBV9 to TRBJ2-3, with D perhaps matching TRBD2 (7 bases). This CDR3 is 18 amino acids long. Deletions cut 3 bases from V and 3 bases from J, with 23 bases between. Germline CDR1 SGDLS, CDR2 YYNGEE. The CDR3 protein is CASSDRLRWGGLTDTQYF. The CDR3, as DNA: TGTGCCAGCAGCGACCGATTACGGTGGGGGGGCTTGACAGATACGCAGTATTTT.

The V call is TRBV5-1, the J call TRBJ2-7; 10 nucleotides match TRBD1. Germline CDR1 reads SGHRS; CDR2 reads YFSETQ. J gave up 6 bases and V 4 bases, and 16 bases lay outside the gene matches. The CDR3 is made up of 17 amino acids. The CDR3 nucleotides read TGCGCCAGCAGCAAACGACAGGGGGCCTACTACTACTTCGAGCAGTACTTC. Translation gives CASSKRQGAYYYFEQYF.

The V and J genes are TRBV10-1 and TRBJ1-5, with 7 bases fitting TRBD1. Germline V gene data show CDR1 as WNHNN and CDR2 as SYGVQD (reference sequence). The CDR3 is 13 amino acids. J was trimmed by 5 bases and V by 6 bases; bases with no gene match: 4. The CDR3 sequence is CASRDRDDQPQHF. CDR3 DNA sequence: TGCGCCAGCAGAGACAGGGACGATCAGCCCCAGCATTTT.

The rearrangement uses TRBV6-5 and TRBJ1-1; 9 bases are shared with TRBD1. V dropped 5 bases and J dropped 0; count of bases not matched to a gene: 4. The germline gives CDR1 MNHEY, CDR2 SVGAGI. The CDR3 runs 15 residues. The CDR3 loop reads CASSPRDRVNTEAFF. As DNA, the CDR3 is TGTGCCAGCAGTCCCCGGGACAGGGTGAACACTGAAGCTTTCTTT.

This chain joins TRBV6-6 and TRBJ2-1, with 8 positions matching TRBD1. CDR1 is MNHNY and CDR2 is SVGAGI in the germline V gene (reference sequence). This CDR3 region has 14 residues. V trimming: 4 bases; J trimming: 7 bases; junction bases outside the gene matches: 6. In DNA form, the CDR3 reads TGTGCCAGCAGTTCCGGACAGGGACTGAATGAGCAGTTCTTC. This gives the protein CASSSGQGLNEQFF.

The chain has TRBV27 and TRBJ1-2; 7 bases align to TRBD1. This CDR3 has 18 amino acids. Per germline, CDR1 MNHEY and CDR2 SMNVEV (reference sequence). J lost 0 bases, V lost 4 bases, and 14 bases had no gene match. This CDR3 reads CASSSVTRRGQANYGYTF. CDR3 nucleotide sequence: TGTGCCAGCAGTTCCGTTACGAGAAGGGGGCAGGCTAACTATGGCTACACCTTC.

This chain joins TRBV28 and TRBJ2-3, with D uncertain. The CDR3 extends over 17 amino acids. Germline-derived CDR1 and CDR2 are MDHEN and SYDVKM. The V and J ends lost 1 base and 0 bases respectively, with 14 bases between them. Here the CDR3 reads CASSLSAGDPSTDTQYF. For the CDR3, the DNA is TGTGCCAGCAGTTTATCCGCAGGCGACCCTAGCACAGATACGCAGTATTTT.

The chain is built from TRBV4-2 and TRBJ2-7; D may be TRBD1 or TRBD2 (5 bases each). This CDR3 region has 15 residues. CDR1 LGHNA and CDR2 YNFKEQ come from the germline V gene. V lost 6 bases and J lost 4, with 19 bases in between. CDR3 region: CASRVPGTPPYEQYF. The CDR3 coding sequence is TGTGCCAGCAGGGTTCCGGGGACCCCTCCTTACGAGCAGTACTTC.

The chain joins TRBV10-2 to TRBJ1-6; D gene uncertain. V was pared by 3 bases and J by 7 bases, with 13 bases between. Germline V gene sequence: CDR1 WSHSY, CDR2 SAAADI. This CDR3 region has 15 residues. In nucleotides, the CDR3 is TGCGCCAGCAGTGAATCGCCCGCCACAAATTCACCCCTCCACTTT. It encodes CASSESPATNSPLHF.

The rearrangement links TRBV5-1 to TRBJ2-3; D not certain. There are 14 residues in the CDR3. V lost 1 base and J lost 1, with 7 bases in between. Germline loops: CDR1 SGHRS, CDR2 YFSETQ. The chain's CDR3 is CASSLSAGTDTQYF. In DNA, the CDR3 is TGCGCCAGCAGCTTGAGCGCTGGCACAGATACGCAGTATTTT.

The CDR3: CASSRGVSYNEQFF. Here the CDR3 DNA reads TGTGCCAGCAGCAGGGGTGTCTCCTACAATGAGCAGTTCTTC. The chain joins TRBV7-9 to TRBJ2-1, with a possible D match to TRBD1 (5 bases). Trimming cost V 5 bases and J 0 bases, with 8 bases left between them. CDR1 and CDR2 from the germline V gene are SEHNR and FQNEAQ (reference sequence). The CDR3 has 14 residues.

The chain uses TRBV18 and TRBJ1-5; D gene unclear. Trimming pared 3 bases from V and 5 bases from J, leaving 8 bases between. Germline V CDR1 and CDR2: KGHSH, LQKENI. The CDR3 consists of 13 residues. The CDR3: CASSPGGDQPQHF. Here the CDR3 DNA reads TGTGCCAGCTCACCTGGCGGGGATCAGCCCCAGCATTTT.

The chain couples TRBV2 to TRBJ2-4, with a tentative D call TRBD1 (5 bases). The CDR3 spans 15 residues. Trimming pared 4 bases from V and 0 bases from J, leaving 10 bases between. Germline V gene lookup returns CDR1 SNHLY and CDR2 FYNNEI. The CDR3 spells CASSGQHLAKNIQYF. CDR3 in DNA: TGTGCCAGCAGTGGACAGCACCTAGCCAAAAACATTCAGTACTTC. The full variable domain, rest sourced from reference TRBV2 and TRBJ2-4, is EPEVTQTPSHQVTQMGQEVILRCVPISNHLYFYWYRQILGQKVEFLVSFYNNEISEKSEIFDDQFSVERPDGSNFTLKIRSTKLEDSAMYFCASSGQHLAKNIQYFGAGTRLSVL.

This clone was observed at least ten times. The chain couples TRBV4-2 to TRBJ1-4; TRBD1 might be the D (6 bases). The CDR3 is 16 residues long. CDR1 LGHNA and CDR2 YNFKEQ come from the germline V gene. V lost 3 bases, J lost 8 bases, and 19 bases lay in between. The CDR3 bases are TGTGCCAGCAGCCAGGAACAGGGCGGAGGGGAAGAAAAACTGTTTTTT. This codes for CASSQEQGGGEEKLFF.

This CDR3 reads CSVEPTWGQKNYGYTF. The CDR3 region has the DNA TGCAGCGTTGAGCCCACCTGGGGACAGAAAAACTATGGCTACACCTTC. The V gene is TRBV29-1, the J gene TRBJ1-2; TRBD1 matches 7 bases. The CDR3 consists of 16 residues. Germline assignment: CDR1 SQVTM and CDR2 ANQGSEA. V lost 3 bases, J lost 2 bases, and 12 bases stayed unmatched.